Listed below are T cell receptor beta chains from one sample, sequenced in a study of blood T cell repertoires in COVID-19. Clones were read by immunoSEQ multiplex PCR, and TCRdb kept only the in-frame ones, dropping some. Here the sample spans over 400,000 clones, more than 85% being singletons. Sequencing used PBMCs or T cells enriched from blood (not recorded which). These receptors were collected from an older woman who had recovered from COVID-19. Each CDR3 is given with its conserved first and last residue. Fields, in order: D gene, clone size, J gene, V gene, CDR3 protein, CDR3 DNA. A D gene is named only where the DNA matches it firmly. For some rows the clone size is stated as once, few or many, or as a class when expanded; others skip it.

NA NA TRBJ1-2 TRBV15 CATSSDPTYNYGYTF TGTGCCACCAGCAGCGACCCGACTTATAACTATGGCTACACCTTC
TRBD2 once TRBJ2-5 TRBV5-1 CASSGDQTSGGETQYF TGCGCCAGCAGCGGTGACCAGACTAGCGGGGGGGAGACCCAGTACTTC
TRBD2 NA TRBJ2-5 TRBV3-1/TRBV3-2 CASSQDISGEHQYF TGTGCCAGCAGCCAAGACATTAGCGGGGAACACCAGTACTTC
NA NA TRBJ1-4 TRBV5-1 CASSLFGGQEKLFF TGCGCCAGCAGCTTATTCGGGGGGCAGGAAAAACTGTTTTTT
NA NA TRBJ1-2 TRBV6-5 CASSKLFYGYTF TGTGCCAGCAGTAAATTATTCTATGGCTACACCTTC
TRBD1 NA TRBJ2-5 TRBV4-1 CASSQVRGPVDSAQYF TGCGCCAGCAGCCAAGTAAGGGGGCCTGTGGATTCGGCCCAGTACTTC
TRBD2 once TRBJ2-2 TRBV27 CASSWDYGANTGELFF TGTGCCAGCAGTTGGGACTACGGGGCGAACACCGGGGAGCTGTTTTTT
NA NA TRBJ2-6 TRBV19 CASSISGFSGANVLTF TGTGCCAGTAGTATTTCAGGCTTCTCTGGGGCCAACGTCCTGACTTTC
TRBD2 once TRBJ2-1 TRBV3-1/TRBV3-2 CASSQGLAVASNEQFF TGTGCCAGCAGCCAAGGACTAGCGGTGGCCTCCAATGAGCAGTTCTTC
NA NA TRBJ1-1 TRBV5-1 CASSLVTGNTEAFF TGCGCCAGCAGCTTGGTTACGGGGAACACTGAAGCTTTCTTT
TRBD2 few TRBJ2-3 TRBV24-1 CATSATSGSADTQYF TGTGCCACCAGTGCGACTAGCGGGAGCGCAGATACGCAGTATTTT
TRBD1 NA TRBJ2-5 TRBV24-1 CATSDPGTGVEETQYF TGTGCCACCAGTGACCCCGGGACAGGGGTGGAGGAGACCCAGTACTTC
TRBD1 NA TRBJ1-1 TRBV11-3 CASTGTGRGNTEAFF TGTGCCAGCACCGGGACAGGGCGGGGGAACACTGAAGCTTTCTTT
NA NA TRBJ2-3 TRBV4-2 CASSQVGMGGATDTQYF TGTGCCAGCAGCCAAGTGGGGATGGGGGGGGCGACAGATACGCAGTATTTT
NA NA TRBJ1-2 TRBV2 CASREGAGSNYGYTF TGTGCCAGCAGGGAGGGCGCAGGGAGTAACTATGGCTACACCTTC
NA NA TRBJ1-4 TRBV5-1 CASSFGGMNEKLFF TGCGCCAGCAGCTTCGGGGGAATGAATGAAAAACTGTTTTTT
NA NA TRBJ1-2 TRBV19 CASSVAVNYGYTF TGTGCCAGTAGTGTCGCGGTGAACTATGGCTACACCTTC
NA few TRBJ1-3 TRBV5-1 CASSTATGFSGNTIYF TGCGCCAGCAGCACCGCGACAGGCTTCTCTGGAAACACCATATATTTT
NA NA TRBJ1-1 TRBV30 CAWRGRGTEAFF TGTGCCTGGAGGGGGCGGGGGACTGAAGCTTTCTTT
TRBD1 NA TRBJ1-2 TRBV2 CASSSGQYGYTF TGTGCCAGCAGTTCGGGACAGTATGGCTACACCTTC
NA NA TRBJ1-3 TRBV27 CASSAFSGNTIYF TGTGCCAGCAGCGCGTTCTCTGGAAACACCATATATTTT
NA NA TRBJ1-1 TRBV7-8 CASSLVEQGNTEAFF TGTGCCAGCAGCCTCGTCGAACAGGGGAACACTGAAGCTTTCTTT